The 2 T cell receptor beta chains presented below share a single source sample, sequenced in a study of beta chain features in type 1 diabetes. Their antigen targets remain unknown. Notes on the study in general: TCRB CDR3s were moderately but significantly shorter in Type 1 diabetes patients in all four CD4+ subsets.

Every bit of the isolated RNA underwent reverse transcription, so sequencing read expressed TCRB transcripts. The data were produced by immunoSEQ multiplex PCR, yet TCRdb's version contains in-frame clones alone and is incomplete. Found here are about 150,000 clones, approximately 8.7% of them singletons; the top ten hold 0.65% to 0.9%. Sample: central memory CD4+ T cells from blood. These receptors all stem from a woman in her twenties or thirties with type 1 diabetes.

This clone was counted a few times. This chain joins TRBV27 and TRBJ1-1; no clear D. The CDR3 totals 12 residues. V lost 3 bases and J 3 bases, leaving 5 bases between the germline ends. Germline V gene lookup returns CDR1 MNHEY and CDR2 SMNVEV (reference sequence). The DNA for the CDR3 is TGTGCCAGCAGTTTCCGGGACACTGAAGCTTTCTTT. The encoded protein is CASSFRDTEAFF.

This clone was counted only a few times. This rearrangement joins TRBV4-2 to TRBJ2-3, with TRBD2 as a possible D gene (6 bases). V was shortened by 1 base and J by 0 bases, with 14 bases between the two germline ends. The CDR3 is 17 residues long. Germline lookup yields CDR1 LGHNA and CDR2 YNFKEQ. The CDR3 sequence: CASSQAPLATSTDTQYF. As DNA, the CDR3 is TGTGCCAGCAGCCAAGCACCTCTAGCGACGAGCACAGATACGCAGTATTTT.